This T cell receptor beta chain comes out of a study of blood T cell repertoires in COVID-19. As for the study in general: Material from acute and convalescent COVID-19 was sourced from the United States, Italy and Spain. In each case, the material was cDNA or gDNA derived from T cells, B-cell-depleted T cells, or PBMCs.

In the study's own analysis: Nucleated cell number was recorded as an estimate derived from reference gene primer amplification. Assay: immunoSEQ multiplex PCR; the TCRdb copy retains only in-frame clones and omits some. V, J and clone size are taken as reported in that table, and D and trimming were inferred from the DNA itself. The sample lists tens of thousands of clones, roughly four fifths occurring once. The CDR3 length is 13 residues. Germline loops: CDR1 MDHEN, CDR2 SYDVKM. V trimming: 6 bases; J trimming: 3 bases; junction bases outside the gene matches: 4. The chain joins TRBV28 to TRBJ2-7; 8 nucleotides line up with TRBD1. This TCR was recovered from a human donor in a cohort sampled during active COVID-19. Input material: peripheral blood. The chain's CDR3 is CASRDRDSYEQYF. The CDR3 bases are TGTGCCAGCAGGGACAGGGATAGCTACGAGCAGTACTTC.